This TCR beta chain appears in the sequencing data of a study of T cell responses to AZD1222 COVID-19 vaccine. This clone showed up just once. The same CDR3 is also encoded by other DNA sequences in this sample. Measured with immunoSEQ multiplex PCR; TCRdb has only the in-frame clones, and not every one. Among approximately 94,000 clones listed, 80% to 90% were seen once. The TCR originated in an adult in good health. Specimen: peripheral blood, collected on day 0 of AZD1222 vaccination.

The CDR3 is CASSISGPYEQYF. The CDR3 region has the DNA TGTGCCAGTAGTATCAGCGGCCCCTACGAGCAGTACTTC. This chain joins TRBV19 and TRBJ2-7; D perhaps matches TRBD2 (5 bases). This CDR3 is built from 13 residues. Germline assignment: CDR1 LNHDA and CDR2 SQIVND (reference sequence). The germline V and J ends were trimmed by 3 bases and 2 bases, with 8 bases remaining between them.